What follows are 21 T cell receptor beta chains derived from one specimen sequenced in a study of shared clonotypes between healthy human individuals. CD45RO-negative CD8 cells positively selected for CCR7 made up the naive population, which excluded terminally differentiated effector memory CD45RA+ cells. Repertoires were generated with immunoSEQ multiplex PCR, while TCRdb's copy carries only in-frame clones and drops some. The repertoire includes roughly 1,800,000 clones, over 85% of them detected once, and more than 0.9% sits in the top ten. Sequencing was done on a sample of naive CD8+ T cells sorted from blood. Source of these receptors: a man younger than 35 in good health.

The chain carries TRBV5-1 and TRBJ2-7; 12 bases agree with TRBD1. The CDR3 loop spans 15 amino acids. The junction had 7 bases not matched to a gene; V was cut back by 4 bases and J by 5 bases. CDR1 SGHRS and CDR2 YFSETQ come from the germline V gene. The CDR3 sequence is CASSPGQGAMDEQYF. The CDR3 DNA reads as TGCGCCAGCAGCCCGGGACAGGGGGCGATGGACGAGCAGTACTTC.

This clone occurred a few times. This chain joins TRBV7-2 and TRBJ1-6; no definite D call. CDR1 is SGHTA and CDR2 is FQGNSA in the germline V gene. This CDR3 spans 13 amino acids. Deletions cut 1 base from V and 10 bases from J, with 8 bases between. The CDR3 is CASSLVPRSPLHF. The CDR3 DNA follows: TGTGCCAGCAGCTTAGTTCCGAGGTCACCCCTCCACTTT.

V usage is TRBV19 and J usage is TRBJ2-5; D is tentatively TRBD1 or TRBD2 (5 bases each). CDR1 and CDR2 from the germline V gene are LNHDA and SQIVND (reference sequence). The CDR3 runs to 16 residues. V was trimmed by 0 bases and J by 2 bases, leaving 13 bases between them. The CDR3 bases are TGTGCCAGTAGTATAGATCTGGAGGCAGGGCAAGAGACCCAGTACTTC. This gives the protein CASSIDLEAGQETQYF.

The rearrangement links TRBV27 to TRBJ2-7, with D uncertain. From germline, CDR1 is MNHEY and CDR2 SMNVEV (reference sequence). CDR3 length: 17 amino acids. The ends were cut back, 10 bases at V and 3 bases at J, with 28 bases in the middle. CDR3 sequence reads: CATAMIGPDRSHYEQYF. The CDR3 nucleotides are TGTGCCACCGCAATGATCGGGCCGGACCGAAGTCACTACGAGCAGTACTTC.

The table lists this clone with a count of one. This chain links TRBV30 with TRBJ1-4; perhaps TRBD1 as D (5 bases). Germline loops: CDR1 GTSNPN, CDR2 SVGIG (reference sequence). Trimming stripped 0 bases from V and 11 bases from J, with 7 bases between. The CDR3 sequence is 11 residues long. Written as DNA, the CDR3 is TGTGCCTGGAGTGTCGACAGTAAACTGTTTTTT. Protein sequence: CAWSVDSKLFF.

The V call is TRBV5-5, the J call TRBJ1-4, with TRBD1 as a possible D gene (5 bases). The CDR3 sequence is 17 residues long. V was trimmed by 4 bases and J by 5 bases, leaving 21 bases between them. Germline CDR1 is SGHKS and CDR2 is YYEKEE (reference sequence). The CDR3 nucleotides read TGTGCCAGCAGCGATGACCAAATAAGGGGTCTAAATGAAAAACTGTTTTTT. It yields the protein CASSDDQIRGLNEKLFF.

This rearrangement joins TRBV10-2 to TRBJ1-1; D not certain. CDR1 WSHSY and CDR2 SAAADI come from the germline V gene. The CDR3 contains 13 residues. V was clipped by 3 bases and J by 0 bases, with 5 bases between them. CDR3 sequence: CASSDPLNTEAFF. For the CDR3, the DNA is TGCGCCAGCAGTGACCCGTTGAACACTGAAGCTTTCTTT.

V usage is TRBV27 and J usage is TRBJ1-1, with D perhaps TRBD1 (6 bases). Germline lookup yields CDR1 MNHEY and CDR2 SMNVEV (reference sequence). Deletions cut 0 bases from V and 0 bases from J, with 8 bases between. CDR3 length: 15 amino acids. CDR3 loop: CASSLSRGLNTEAFF. The CDR3 nucleotides read TGTGCCAGCAGTTTATCGCGGGGGCTGAACACTGAAGCTTTCTTT.

Concerning this clone itself: The same CDR3 is also encoded by other DNA sequences in this sample. The V and J genes are TRBV11-3 and TRBJ2-7; D is possibly TRBD1 (6 bases). There are 13 residues in the CDR3. Germline assignment: CDR1 SGHNT and CDR2 YENEEA. V lost 5 bases to trimming and J lost 3 bases, with 11 bases between them. Here the CDR3 DNA reads TGTGCCAGCAGCCTACAGGGTAGCTACGAGCAGTACTTC. It encodes CASSLQGSYEQYF.

V and J are TRBV5-4 and TRBJ1-2, with D hard to call. V shed 1 base and J shed 3 bases, with 10 bases lying between them. Germline-derived CDR1 and CDR2 are SGHNT and YYREEE (reference sequence). The CDR3 contains 14 residues. The CDR3 DNA reads TGTGCCAGCAGCTTGCCGGGGTACGACTATGGCTACACCTTC. Its translation: CASSLPGYDYGYTF. The entire variable domain, with the rest obtained from reference TRBV5-4 and TRBJ1-2, is as follows: ETGVTQSPTHLIKTRGQQVTLRCSSQSGHNTVSWYQQALGQGPQFIFQYYREEENGRGNFPPRFSGLQFPNYSSELNVNALELDDSALYLCASSLPGYDYGYTFGSGTRLTVV.

The rearrangement uses TRBV6-9 and TRBJ1-2; D gene ambiguous. The germline V gene has CDR1 MNHGY and CDR2 SVAAGI. Trimming pared 3 bases from V and 3 bases from J, leaving 14 bases between. The CDR3 is made up of 15 amino acids. The CDR3 spells CASSYDLGGDYGYTF. The CDR3 DNA reads TGTGCCAGCAGTTACGACCTAGGAGGAGACTATGGCTACACCTTC.

This clone was observed once. The chain carries TRBV6-9 and TRBJ1-1, with D maybe TRBD1 (5 bases). The CDR3 loop spans 15 amino acids. V gave up 3 bases and J gave up 1 base, with 12 bases separating them. The V gene's germline CDR1 is MNHGY and CDR2 SVAAGI. The CDR3 here is CASSYPGGTNTEAFF. The CDR3 DNA is TGTGCCAGCAGTTACCCCGGGGGAACGAACACTGAAGCTTTCTTT.

About this clone: In the same sample, other DNA sequences code for this CDR3. The V call is TRBV19, the J call TRBJ2-7; D tentatively fits TRBD1 or TRBD2 (5 bases each). The V gene's germline CDR1 is LNHDA and CDR2 SQIVND (reference sequence). The V gene lost 5 bases and the J gene lost 2 bases, with 13 bases spanning the gap. This CDR3 region has 14 residues. The CDR3 DNA reads as TGTGCCAGTAGTCCCCGGGACGGAGCCTACGAGCAGTACTTC. This codes for CASSPRDGAYEQYF.

This clone appeared once. The rearrangement links TRBV7-8 to TRBJ2-7, with D possibly matching TRBD2 (6 bases). V lost 1 base to trimming and J lost 1 base, with 23 bases between them. The CDR3 has 19 amino acids. Germline loops: CDR1 SGHVS, CDR2 FQNEAQ. CDR3 sequence: CASSLVGVLARMSSYEQYF. The DNA for the CDR3 is TGTGCCAGCAGCTTAGTCGGCGTTCTAGCGAGAATGAGTTCCTACGAGCAGTACTTC.

The chain's CDR3 is CASSPPSTQVDTQYF. In DNA form, the CDR3 reads TGTGCCAGCAGCCCCCCCAGCACTCAGGTAGATACGCAGTATTTT. The rearrangement uses TRBV2 and TRBJ2-3; D is uncertain. The CDR3 loop spans 15 amino acids. V gave up 6 bases and J gave up 5 bases, with 18 bases separating them. Germline CDR1 SNHLY, CDR2 FYNNEI.

The chain joins TRBV7-2 to TRBJ1-6, with D uncertain. Trimming stripped 2 bases from V and 9 bases from J, with 17 bases between. Germline CDR1 and CDR2: SGHTA and FQGNSA. CDR3 length: 16 amino acids. In nucleotides, the CDR3 is TGTGCCAGCAGCTTATTCCTGGGGTCAGCGGGTTCACCCCTCCACTTT. Translating gives CASSLFLGSAGSPLHF.

This chain joins TRBV19 and TRBJ2-2, with D unclear. V shed 3 bases and J shed 4 bases, with 6 bases lying between them. Per germline, CDR1 LNHDA and CDR2 SQIVND (reference sequence). The CDR3 is made up of 13 amino acids. The CDR3 region is CASSILLTGELFF. CDR3 sequence (DNA): TGTGCCAGTAGTATCCTACTCACCGGGGAGCTGTTTTTT. The whole variable domain, remainder taken from reference TRBV19 and TRBJ2-2, is DGGITQSPKYLFRKEGQNVTLSCEQNLNHDAMYWYRQDPGQGLRLIYYSQIVNDFQKGDIAEGYSVSREKKESFPLTVTSAQKNPTAFYLCASSILLTGELFFGEGSRLTVL.

This sequence joins TRBV28 and TRBJ1-5; D uncertain. The germline V and J ends were trimmed by 7 bases and 3 bases, with 13 bases remaining between them. Germline V CDR1 and CDR2: MDHEN, SYDVKM. CDR3 size: 14 residues. The chain's CDR3 is CASIKVEVNQPQHF. The CDR3 DNA reads TGTGCCAGCATCAAGGTAGAGGTCAATCAGCCCCAGCATTTT.

The J gene is TRBJ2-1, the V gene TRBV2; TRBD1 matches 10 bases. CDR3 length: 18 amino acids. Germline trimming cut 7 bases from V and 6 bases from J; bases unmatched to any gene: 18. The germline CDR1 and CDR2 sequences are SNHLY and FYNNEI. CDR3 DNA sequence: TGTGCCAGCAATCAATGGACAGTAGGGACAGGGGTTTTCAATGAGCAGTTCTTC. Translation: CASNQWTVGTGVFNEQFF.

The chain joins TRBV13 to TRBJ1-1, with D uncertain. The length of the CDR3 is 13 residues. V was trimmed by 4 bases and J by 5 bases, leaving 11 bases between them. In germline, CDR1 is PRHDT, CDR2 FYEKMQ (reference sequence). CDR3 region: CASSSVAGTEAFF. In nucleotides, the CDR3 is TGTGCCAGCAGCTCCGTTGCGGGGACTGAAGCTTTCTTT.

A remark on this clone: Distinct nucleotide sequences in the sample also encode this CDR3. This chain links TRBV5-4 with TRBJ1-1; D is unresolved. This CDR3 spans 13 amino acids. V was trimmed by 4 bases and J by 2 bases, leaving 9 bases between them. Germline lookup yields CDR1 SGHNT and CDR2 YYREEE (reference sequence). The CDR3 is CASSPTENTEAFF. The CDR3 region has the DNA TGTGCCAGCAGCCCCACCGAAAACACTGAAGCTTTCTTT.